These 18 T cell receptor beta chains originate from one sample sequenced in a study of cytomegalovirus exposure and HLA in healthy donors. 13 Jbeta primers and 60 Vbeta primers were used for the PCR. TCRdb's copy holds only in-frame clones and misses some; the assay was immunoSEQ multiplex PCR. The sample includes over 150,000 clones, under 85% of them seen just once. The sequenced sample consisted of PBMCs. These receptors were taken from a man aged 18 to 35 in good health and CMV-seronegative.

The gene calls are TRBV6-4 and TRBJ2-1, with D possibly matching TRBD2 (6 bases). V lost 0 bases, J lost 0 bases, and 15 bases lay in between. There are 18 residues in the CDR3. CDR1 MRHNA and CDR2 SNTAGT come from the germline V gene. DNA for the CDR3: TGTGCCAGCAGTGACTCCGCTTTGACGGGGGTCTCCTACAATGAGCAGTTCTTC. It codes for CASSDSALTGVSYNEQFF.

This clone was picked up a small number of times. The rearrangement joins TRBV5-6 to TRBJ2-7, with D possibly being TRBD2 (5 bases). V was cut by 0 bases and J by 2 bases, with 6 bases left in between. Germline loops: CDR1 SGHDT, CDR2 YYEEEE. CDR3 size: 13 residues. The CDR3 region is CASSLGLTYEQYF. CDR3 DNA sequence: TGTGCCAGCAGCTTGGGACTAACCTACGAGCAGTACTTC. The variable domain in full, completed from reference TRBV5-6 and TRBJ2-7, reads DAGVTQSPTHLIKTRGQQVTLRCSPKSGHDTVSWYQQALGQGPQFIFQYYEEEERQRGNFPDRFSGHQFPNYSSELNVNALLLGDSALYLCASSLGLTYEQYFGPGTRLTVT.

The V and J genes are TRBV7-2 and TRBJ1-2, with 8 bases fitting TRBD1. Trimming at V came to 0 bases and at J to 1 base, leaving 1 base not matched to a gene. CDR1 SGHTA and CDR2 FQGNSA come from the germline V gene. The CDR3 covers 15 residues. CDR3 amino acids: CASSLAGQGNYGYTF. DNA of the CDR3: TGTGCCAGCAGCTTAGCCGGACAGGGTAACTATGGCTACACCTTC.

The chain has TRBV6-5 and TRBJ1-2, with TRBD1 matching 8 bases. The germline V gene encodes CDR1 MNHEY and CDR2 SVGAGI. V was pared by 4 bases and J by 6 bases, with 1 base of the junction left unmatched. The CDR3 extends over 12 amino acids. The CDR3 sequence: CASSLTGDGYTF. CDR3 in DNA: TGTGCCAGCAGTTTGACAGGGGATGGCTACACCTTC.

In this sample, this clone turned up once. The chain is built from TRBV13 and TRBJ1-1; TRBD1 might be the D (5 bases). Germline CDR1 and CDR2: PRHDT and FYEKMQ (reference sequence). With 4 bases removed from V and 3 bases from J, the gap between germline ends came to 15 bases. The CDR3 consists of 15 residues. The CDR3, as DNA: TGTGCCAGCAGCTACAGTTCTTGGGGGGACACTGAAGCTTTCTTT. It specifies CASSYSSWGDTEAFF.

This rearrangement joins TRBV2 to TRBJ1-1, with D possibly TRBD1 on 5 matching bases. Trimming shortened V by 5 bases and J by 7 bases, and 14 bases separated the two germline ends. The germline V gene has CDR1 SNHLY and CDR2 FYNNEI. This CDR3 has 13 residues. Written as DNA, the CDR3 is TGTGCCAGCAGTCCTCGGGGGGGAAGTGAAGCTTTCTTT. This codes for CASSPRGGSEAFF.

The chain combines TRBV5-6 with TRBJ2-5; 9 bases match TRBD1. This CDR3 has 14 amino acids. V lost 4 bases, J lost 4 bases, and 5 bases stayed unmatched. Germline V lookup: CDR1 SGHDT, CDR2 YYEEEE. CDR3 bases: TGTGCCAGCAGCCCAGCGACAGGGGGAGAGACCCAGTACTTC. The encoded protein is CASSPATGGETQYF. Full variable domain (remainder filled in from reference TRBV5-6 and TRBJ2-5): DAGVTQSPTHLIKTRGQQVTLRCSPKSGHDTVSWYQQALGQGPQFIFQYYEEEERQRGNFPDRFSGHQFPNYSSELNVNALLLGDSALYLCASSPATGGETQYFGPGTRLLVL.

This clone has only a few counts. CDR3 protein: CASSQDPLGTGRNEQYF. The CDR3 DNA reads TGTGCCAGCAGCCAAGATCCGCTCGGGACAGGGAGAAACGAGCAGTACTTC. The chain couples TRBV4-2 to TRBJ2-7; 9 bases map to TRBD1. V lost 0 bases and J lost 5; bases outside the gene matches: 11. CDR3 size: 17 residues. From germline, CDR1 is LGHNA and CDR2 YNFKEQ.

This rearrangement joins TRBV7-9 to TRBJ2-4; 7 nucleotides align to TRBD2. The CDR3 loop spans 14 amino acids. With 1 base clipped from V and 7 bases from J, the junction kept 4 bases outside the gene matches. CDR1 and CDR2 from the germline V gene are SEHNR and FQNEAQ (reference sequence). This chain's CDR3 is CASSLDGGWNIQYF. The CDR3 bases are TGTGCCAGCAGCTTAGACGGGGGGTGGAACATTCAGTACTTC.

This chain connects TRBV6-5 to TRBJ1-1; D gene ambiguous. This CDR3 is built from 15 residues. Germline CDR1 is MNHEY and CDR2 is SVGAGI. Trimming pared 5 bases from V and 2 bases from J, leaving 15 bases between. The CDR3 is CASSPTTELNTEAFF. The CDR3 nucleotides read TGTGCCAGCAGTCCCACAACAGAGCTAAACACTGAAGCTTTCTTT.

The gene calls are TRBV5-5 and TRBJ1-4; D remains ambiguous. Trimming shortened V by 4 bases and J by 8 bases, and 12 bases separated the two germline ends. Germline CDR1 is SGHKS and CDR2 is YYEKEE (reference sequence). CDR3 size: 13 residues. The CDR3 bases are TGTGCCAGCAGCCGGGTCATCGGGGAAAAACTGTTTTTT. Translating it yields CASSRVIGEKLFF.

This chain uses TRBV6-5 with TRBJ2-2; D gene unclear. Between the trimmed V and J ends, which lost 0 bases and 2 bases, there was a span of 7 bases. Germline V gene data show CDR1 as MNHEY and CDR2 as SVGAGI. This CDR3 is built from 15 residues. The CDR3 loop is CASSYSPGNTGELFF. In DNA form, the CDR3 reads TGTGCCAGCAGTTACTCCCCAGGAAACACCGGGGAGCTGTTTTTT.

Note on this clone: At one boundary the junction diverges from the germline segment, which might be a read error. This chain connects TRBV5-1 to TRBJ2-6; 8 nucleotides match TRBD1. CDR1 and CDR2 (germline): SGHRS, YFSETQ. The length of the CDR3 is 18 residues. The chain's CDR3 is CASSLVGQGSSGANGLTF. The CDR3 nucleotides are TGCGCCAGCAGCTTGGTAGGACAGGGATCATCTGGGGCCAACGGCCTGACTTTC.

The genes are TRBV6-6 and TRBJ1-1, with a tentative D call TRBD1 (5 bases). The CDR3 loop spans 13 amino acids. Germline CDR1 MNHNY, CDR2 SVGAGI (reference sequence). Trimming pared 5 bases from V and 4 bases from J, leaving 11 bases between. CDR3 loop: CASSGRVGTEAFF. The CDR3 nucleotides read TGTGCCAGCAGTGGCAGGGTTGGCACTGAAGCTTTCTTT.

V gene TRBV11-3 combines with J gene TRBJ1-1; 7 bases agree with TRBD1. Looked up from germline, CDR1 is SGHNT and CDR2 is YENEEA. The CDR3 runs to 14 residues. The J segment lost 1 base and the V segment lost 4 bases, leaving 3 bases of the junction unmatched. CDR3 loop: CASSSSGGNTEAFF. CDR3 nucleotides: TGTGCCAGCAGCTCCTCAGGGGGGAACACTGAAGCTTTCTTT.

This clone was found a few times. This chain links TRBV2 with TRBJ1-1; D remains ambiguous. This CDR3 is 14 amino acids long. Germline V lookup: CDR1 SNHLY, CDR2 FYNNEI. Deletions cut 6 bases from V and 5 bases from J, with 16 bases between. CDR3 DNA sequence: TGTGCCAGCAGCACCGCGATTCTCTTGACTGAAGCTTTCTTT. This translates into CASSTAILLTEAFF.

CDR3 in amino acids: CASIAGYQNTEAFF. CDR3 bases: TGTGCCAGCATAGCCGGGTACCAGAACACTGAAGCTTTCTTT. The chain couples TRBV6-6 to TRBJ1-1; D is unclear. Germline CDR1 MNHNY, CDR2 SVGAGI (reference sequence). The CDR3 sequence is 14 residues long. V lost 7 bases to trimming and J lost 1 base, with 13 bases between them.

This chain links TRBV5-1 with TRBJ2-5, with 10 bases that match TRBD2. Germline assignment: CDR1 SGHRS and CDR2 YFSETQ. This CDR3 is 18 amino acids long. Trimming cost V 2 bases and J 1 base; bases outside gene matches: 11. This CDR3 reads CASSFLAGDSYIQETQYF. The CDR3 DNA is TGCGCCAGCAGCTTTCTAGCGGGGGACTCCTATATCCAAGAGACCCAGTACTTC.